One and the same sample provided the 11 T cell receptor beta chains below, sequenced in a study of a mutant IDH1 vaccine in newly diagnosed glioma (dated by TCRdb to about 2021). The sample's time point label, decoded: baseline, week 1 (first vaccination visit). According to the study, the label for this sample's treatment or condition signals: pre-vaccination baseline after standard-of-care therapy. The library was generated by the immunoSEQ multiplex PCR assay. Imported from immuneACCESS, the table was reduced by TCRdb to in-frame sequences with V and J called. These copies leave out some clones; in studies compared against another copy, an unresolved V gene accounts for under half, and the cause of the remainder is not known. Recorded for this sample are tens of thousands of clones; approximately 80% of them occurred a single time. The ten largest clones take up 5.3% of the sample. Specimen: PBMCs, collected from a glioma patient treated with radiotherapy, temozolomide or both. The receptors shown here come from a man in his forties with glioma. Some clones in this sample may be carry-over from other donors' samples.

DNA for the CDR3: TGTGCCAGCGGGCAACAGGGTGGCAATCAGCCCCAGCATTTT. Protein: CASGQQGGNQPQHF. The chain links TRBV6-5 to TRBJ1-5; maybe TRBD1 (6 bases). The CDR3 totals 14 residues. V shed 8 bases and J shed 2 bases, with 13 bases lying between them. Germline CDR1 reads MNHEY; CDR2 reads SVGAGI.

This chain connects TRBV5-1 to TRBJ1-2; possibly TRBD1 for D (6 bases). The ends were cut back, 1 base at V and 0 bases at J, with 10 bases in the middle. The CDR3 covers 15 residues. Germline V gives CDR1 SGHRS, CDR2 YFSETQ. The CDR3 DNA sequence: TGCGCCAGCAGCTTGCGGGGGGCGACTAACTATGGCTACACCTTC. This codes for CASSLRGATNYGYTF.

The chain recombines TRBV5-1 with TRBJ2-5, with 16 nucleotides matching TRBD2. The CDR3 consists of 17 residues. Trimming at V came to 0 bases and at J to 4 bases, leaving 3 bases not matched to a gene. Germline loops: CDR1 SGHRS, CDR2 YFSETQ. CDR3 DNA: TGCGCCAGCAGCTTGGCGGGACTAGCGGGGGGGCCAGAGACCCAGTACTTC. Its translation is CASSLAGLAGGPETQYF.

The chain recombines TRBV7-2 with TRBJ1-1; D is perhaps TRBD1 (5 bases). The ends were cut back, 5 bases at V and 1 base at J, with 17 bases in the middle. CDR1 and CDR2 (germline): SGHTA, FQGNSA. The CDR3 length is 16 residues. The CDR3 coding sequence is TGTGCCAGCAGCCGACAGCCCCCTTCGGCGAACACTGAAGCTTTCTTT. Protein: CASSRQPPSANTEAFF.

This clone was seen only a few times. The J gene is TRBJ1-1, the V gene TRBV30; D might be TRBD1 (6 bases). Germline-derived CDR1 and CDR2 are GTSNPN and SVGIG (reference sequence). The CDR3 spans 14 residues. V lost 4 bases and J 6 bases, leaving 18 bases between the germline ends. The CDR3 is CAWIDDRRGAEAFF. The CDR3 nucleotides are TGTGCCTGGATTGATGACAGGAGAGGTGCTGAAGCTTTCTTT.

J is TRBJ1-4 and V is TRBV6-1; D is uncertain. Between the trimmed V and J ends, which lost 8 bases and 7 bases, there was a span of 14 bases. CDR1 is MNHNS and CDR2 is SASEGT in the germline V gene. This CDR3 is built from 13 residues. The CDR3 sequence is CASVKSMSEKLFF. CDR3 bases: TGTGCCAGCGTAAAGAGTATGAGTGAAAAACTGTTTTTT.

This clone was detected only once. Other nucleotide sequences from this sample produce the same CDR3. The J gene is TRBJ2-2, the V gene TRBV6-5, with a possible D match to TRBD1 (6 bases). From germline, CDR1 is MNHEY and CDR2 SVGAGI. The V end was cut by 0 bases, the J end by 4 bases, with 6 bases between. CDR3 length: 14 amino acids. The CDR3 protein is CASSYSGGTGELFF. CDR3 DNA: TGTGCCAGCAGTTACTCAGGGGGCACCGGGGAGCTGTTTTTT.

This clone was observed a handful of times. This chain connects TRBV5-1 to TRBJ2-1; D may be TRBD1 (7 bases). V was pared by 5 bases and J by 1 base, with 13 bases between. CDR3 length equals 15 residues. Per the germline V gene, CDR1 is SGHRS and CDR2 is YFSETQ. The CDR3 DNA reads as TGCGCCAGCAGTTCAGGGGGGACGTCCTACAATGAGCAGTTCTTC. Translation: CASSSGGTSYNEQFF.

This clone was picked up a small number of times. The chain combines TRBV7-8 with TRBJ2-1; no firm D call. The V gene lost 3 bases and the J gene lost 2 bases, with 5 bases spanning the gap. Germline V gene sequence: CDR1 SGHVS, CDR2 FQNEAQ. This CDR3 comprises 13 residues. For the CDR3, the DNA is TGTGCCAGCAGCTTCGGGCCCTACAATGAGCAGTTCTTC. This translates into CASSFGPYNEQFF.

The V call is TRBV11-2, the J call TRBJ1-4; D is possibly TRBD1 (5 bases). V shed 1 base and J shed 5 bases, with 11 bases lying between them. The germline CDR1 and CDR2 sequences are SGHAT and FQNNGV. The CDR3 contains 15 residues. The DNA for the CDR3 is TGTGCCAGCAGCTTAGTTGGCCAGGGAAATGAAAAACTGTTTTTT. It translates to CASSLVGQGNEKLFF.

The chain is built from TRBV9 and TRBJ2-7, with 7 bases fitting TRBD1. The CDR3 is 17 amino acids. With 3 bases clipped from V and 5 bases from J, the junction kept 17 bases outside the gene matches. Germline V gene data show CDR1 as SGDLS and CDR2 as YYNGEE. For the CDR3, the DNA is TGTGCCAGCAGCGCTACTCTCTACCGGGACAGCGGCCACGAGCAGTACTTC. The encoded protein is CASSATLYRDSGHEQYF.